Listed below are T cell receptor beta chains from one sample, sequenced in a study of blood T cell repertoires in COVID-19. Assay: immunoSEQ multiplex PCR; the TCRdb copy retains only in-frame clones and omits some. Among approximately 300,000 clones listed, 85% were seen once. The sequencing input was PBMCs or T cells enriched from blood (not recorded which). Every receptor here comes from a woman aged 30 to 39 who had been exposed to COVID-19. CDR3s include the opening cysteine and the closing phenylalanine or tryptophan. Fields, in order: CDR3 DNA, CDR3 protein, D gene, J gene, V gene, CDR3 length, clone size. D genes are given only for firm matches. The size of a clone is reported for some rows only, either as once, few or many, or as a class for expanded clones.

CDR3nt: TGCAGCGTTGAAACCCAGGGGGAGGACTATGGCTACACCTTC
CDR3aa: CSVETQGEDYGYTF
d_gene: TRBD1
j_gene: TRBJ1-2
v_gene: TRBV29-1
len: 14
abundance: once

CDR3nt: TGTGCCAGCAGTGTCGACCAGGGCTTCGAGCAGTTCTTC
CDR3aa: CASSVDQGFEQFF
d_gene: .
j_gene: TRBJ2-1
v_gene: TRBV6-4
len: 13
abundance: .

CDR3nt: TGCGCCAGCAGCCAAGATTTGGGCATCAATTCACCCCTCCACTTT
CDR3aa: CASSQDLGINSPLHF
d_gene: .
j_gene: TRBJ1-6
v_gene: TRBV4-1
len: 15
abundance: .

CDR3nt: TGTGCCACCACGGCGACAGGGATTAGCGGCTACACCTTC
CDR3aa: CATTATGISGYTF
d_gene: TRBD1
j_gene: TRBJ1-2
v_gene: TRBV28
len: 13
abundance: .

CDR3nt: TGTGCGAGCCGCTGGCGGGGTCGGGAAAAACTGTTTTTT
CDR3aa: CASRWRGREKLFF
d_gene: .
j_gene: TRBJ1-4
v_gene: TRBV6-5
len: 13
abundance: .

CDR3nt: TGCGCCAGCAGACCCAGGAGGACAGGGAATGAGCAGTTCTTC
CDR3aa: CASRPRRTGNEQFF
d_gene: TRBD1
j_gene: TRBJ2-1
v_gene: TRBV5-1
len: 14
abundance: .

CDR3nt: TGTGCCAGCAGTTTGGGCCATAGCTCCTACGAGCAGTACTTC
CDR3aa: CASSLGHSSYEQYF
d_gene: .
j_gene: TRBJ2-7
v_gene: TRBV28
len: 14
abundance: once

CDR3nt: TGTGCCAGCAGCTTAGACAGGTGGGGCTACACCTTC
CDR3aa: CASSLDRWGYTF
d_gene: .
j_gene: TRBJ1-2
v_gene: TRBV28
len: 12
abundance: .

CDR3nt: TGTGCCTGGAAGAGCGGGGGGGCCATGAATGAGCAGTTCTTC
CDR3aa: CAWKSGGAMNEQFF
d_gene: TRBD2
j_gene: TRBJ2-1
v_gene: TRBV30
len: 14
abundance: .

CDR3nt: TGCGCCAGCAGCCAAGGCGGCGCCTACGAGCAGTACTTC
CDR3aa: CASSQGGAYEQYF
d_gene: .
j_gene: TRBJ2-7
v_gene: TRBV4-1
len: 13
abundance: .

CDR3nt: TGTGCCAGCAGAAGGACAGGGACCACTGAAGCTTTCTTT
CDR3aa: CASRRTGTTEAFF
d_gene: TRBD1
j_gene: TRBJ1-1
v_gene: TRBV14
len: 13
abundance: .

CDR3nt: TGTGCCAGTTCAGCATCTGGGACAGGGGTCCTTAATGAAAAACTGTTTTTT
CDR3aa: CASSASGTGVLNEKLFF
d_gene: TRBD1
j_gene: TRBJ1-4
v_gene: TRBV19
len: 17
abundance: .

CDR3nt: TGTGCCAGCAGAGGGGGACAGGGTCTCGACGAGCAGTACTTC
CDR3aa: CASRGGQGLDEQYF
d_gene: TRBD1
j_gene: TRBJ2-7
v_gene: TRBV6-6
len: 14
abundance: once

CDR3nt: TGTGCCTGGAGTGATGTAGGACTAGCGGGGGCAGGGGATACGCAGTATTTT
CDR3aa: CAWSDVGLAGAGDTQYF
d_gene: TRBD2
j_gene: TRBJ2-3
v_gene: TRBV30
len: 17
abundance: .

CDR3nt: TGTGCCAGCAGCCCCGTAGAGCGGGCTTTCTACGAGCAGTACTTC
CDR3aa: CASSPVERAFYEQYF
d_gene: .
j_gene: TRBJ2-7
v_gene: TRBV5-6
len: 15
abundance: .

CDR3nt: TGTGCCAGCAGCTCCCAAGGGACAGGGTGGAATTCACCCCTCCACTTT
CDR3aa: CASSSQGTGWNSPLHF
d_gene: TRBD1
j_gene: TRBJ1-6
v_gene: TRBV28
len: 16
abundance: .

CDR3nt: TGTGCTAGTGGTTTGGAGACTTATCGAGCTTTCTTT
CDR3aa: CASGLETYRAFF
d_gene: .
j_gene: TRBJ1-1
v_gene: TRBV12-5
len: 12
abundance: few

CDR3nt: TGTGCCAGCAACAGGGACGGCGACGAGCAGTACTTC
CDR3aa: CASNRDGDEQYF
d_gene: .
j_gene: TRBJ2-7
v_gene: TRBV2
len: 12
abundance: .

CDR3nt: TGTGCCAGCAGCCAACAGGGTGACACTGAAGCTTTCTTT
CDR3aa: CASSQQGDTEAFF
d_gene: .
j_gene: TRBJ1-1
v_gene: TRBV14
len: 13
abundance: once

CDR3nt: TGCGCCAGCAGCTTGGACTGGGCGGAGACCCAGTACTTC
CDR3aa: CASSLDWAETQYF
d_gene: .
j_gene: TRBJ2-5
v_gene: TRBV5-1
len: 13
abundance: .

CDR3nt: TGTGCCATCAGTGAGGGGGGGGCCGGGGAGCTGTTTTTT
CDR3aa: CAISEGGAGELFF
d_gene: TRBD2
j_gene: TRBJ2-2
v_gene: TRBV10-3
len: 13
abundance: .

CDR3nt: TGTGCCAGCAGTGGGCGACAACAGGGAATAACGCAGTATTTT
CDR3aa: CASSGRQQGITQYF
d_gene: .
j_gene: TRBJ2-3
v_gene: TRBV6-1
len: 14
abundance: once

CDR3nt: TGCGCCAGCACGGAGGGCTCCAAAAACATTCAGTACTTC
CDR3aa: CASTEGSKNIQYF
d_gene: .
j_gene: TRBJ2-4
v_gene: TRBV5-1
len: 13
abundance: .

CDR3nt: TGTGCCTGGAGTGTTAGGCCGTGGGAGGGCTACACCTTC
CDR3aa: CAWSVRPWEGYTF
d_gene: .
j_gene: TRBJ1-2
v_gene: TRBV30
len: 13
abundance: .

CDR3nt: TGTGCCAGCACCCTCGGGGGGGTTCTCAATCAGCCCCAGCATTTT
CDR3aa: CASTLGGVLNQPQHF
d_gene: .
j_gene: TRBJ1-5
v_gene: TRBV2
len: 15
abundance: .

CDR3nt: TGTGCCAGCAGAGATCTTGACAGCTCTGGAAACACCATATATTTT
CDR3aa: CASRDLDSSGNTIYF
d_gene: .
j_gene: TRBJ1-3
v_gene: TRBV28
len: 15
abundance: .

CDR3nt: TGTGCCAGCAGCCTTGGGGGGGCAGTCTACGAGCAGTACTTC
CDR3aa: CASSLGGAVYEQYF
d_gene: .
j_gene: TRBJ2-7
v_gene: TRBV11-2
len: 14
abundance: .

CDR3nt: TGTGCCAGCACTTCGGGACAGGGGAACGGCGAAAAACTGTTTTTT
CDR3aa: CASTSGQGNGEKLFF
d_gene: TRBD1
j_gene: TRBJ1-4
v_gene: TRBV6-5
len: 15
abundance: .

CDR3nt: TGTGCCTGGGAGAGAGTTGGCGAGCAGTACTTC
CDR3aa: CAWERVGEQYF
d_gene: .
j_gene: TRBJ2-7
v_gene: TRBV30
len: 11
abundance: .

CDR3nt: TGCAGCGTTGGAACCGGGACAGGGGAACGGGAGACCCAGTACTTC
CDR3aa: CSVGTGTGERETQYF
d_gene: TRBD1
j_gene: TRBJ2-5
v_gene: TRBV29-1
len: 15
abundance: .

CDR3nt: TGTGCCAGCAGCTTATTTTCCGGGGGCTACACCTTC
CDR3aa: CASSLFSGGYTF
d_gene: .
j_gene: TRBJ1-2
v_gene: TRBV7-2
len: 12
abundance: once

CDR3nt: TGTGCCAGTAGATATGCAGGGGTATCTGAAGCTTTCTTT
CDR3aa: CASRYAGVSEAFF
d_gene: .
j_gene: TRBJ1-1
v_gene: TRBV19
len: 13
abundance: .

CDR3nt: TGTGCCAGCAGCTTAGTCGTCCGCCCTAGCGGGACCAAAAACATTCAGTACTTC
CDR3aa: CASSLVVRPSGTKNIQYF
d_gene: TRBD2
j_gene: TRBJ2-4
v_gene: TRBV7-2
len: 18
abundance: .

CDR3nt: TGTGCCAGCAGCGTAGGTAGGGGGGGCAGCACAGATACGCAGTATTTT
CDR3aa: CASSVGRGGSTDTQYF
d_gene: .
j_gene: TRBJ2-3
v_gene: TRBV9
len: 16
abundance: .

CDR3nt: TGCAGCGTTGGAGACAGGGGGAAGGAAAAACTGTTTTTT
CDR3aa: CSVGDRGKEKLFF
d_gene: TRBD1
j_gene: TRBJ1-4
v_gene: TRBV29-1
len: 13
abundance: .

CDR3nt: TGTGCCATAGGACTAGCGGGAGAAGAGACCCAGTACTTC
CDR3aa: CAIGLAGEETQYF
d_gene: TRBD2
j_gene: TRBJ2-5
v_gene: TRBV10-3
len: 13
abundance: .

CDR3nt: TGTGCCAGCAGTTACAGGACAGACAGGCTTACTCCTACAGCTTTCTTT
CDR3aa: CASSYRTDRLTPTAFF
d_gene: .
j_gene: TRBJ1-1
v_gene: TRBV6-5
len: 16
abundance: .